This entry lists 15 T cell receptor beta chains sequenced from one sample in a study of shared clonotypes between healthy human individuals. TCRdb keeps only in-frame clones here, not all; method: immunoSEQ multiplex PCR. The sample has under 650,000 clones, almost 97% seen once; the top ten hold roughly 0.06%. Sequenced sample: naive CD4+ T cells sorted from blood. Indicated subset: CD45RA+ positively selected. These receptors all stem from a woman aged 25 to 39 in good health.

This clone came up once. V usage is TRBV30 and J usage is TRBJ2-1; 8 positions agree with TRBD2. Germline-derived CDR1 and CDR2 are GTSNPN and SVGIG (reference sequence). The CDR3 consists of 16 residues. After removal of 4 bases from V and 3 bases from J, the junction contained 11 bases not matched to a gene. The CDR3 spells CAWTGSGRRVYNEQFF. DNA of the CDR3: TGTGCCTGGACCGGGAGCGGGAGACGAGTCTACAATGAGCAGTTCTTC. Drawing the rest from reference TRBV30 and TRBJ2-1, the complete variable domain is SQTIHQWPATLVQPVGSPLSLECTVEGTSNPNLYWYRQAAGRGLQLLFYSVGIGQISSEVPQNLSASRPQDRQFILSSKKLLLSDSGFYLCAWTGSGRRVYNEQFFGPGTRLTVL.

This chain links TRBV7-8 with TRBJ1-4, with unresolved D. Per germline, CDR1 SGHVS and CDR2 FQNEAQ. V lost 3 bases to trimming and J lost 7 bases, with 6 bases between them. This CDR3 spans 12 amino acids. The CDR3 sequence is CASSFFGEKLFF. The DNA of the CDR3 is TGTGCCAGCAGCTTTTTTGGTGAAAAACTGTTTTTT.

This chain joins TRBV28 and TRBJ1-5, with TRBD1 as a possible D gene (5 bases). CDR1 is MDHEN and CDR2 is SYDVKM in the germline V gene. V shed 4 bases and J shed 3 bases, with 16 bases lying between them. This CDR3 spans 16 amino acids. This CDR3 reads CASSSPDGGVNQPQHF. The CDR3 DNA reads as TGTGCCAGCAGTTCCCCGGACGGGGGAGTCAATCAGCCCCAGCATTTT.

The chain is built from TRBV11-2 and TRBJ2-1; D not certain. The CDR3 consists of 14 residues. V was trimmed by 1 base and J by 9 bases, leaving 13 bases between them. The germline CDR1 and CDR2 sequences are SGHAT and FQNNGV. CDR3 sequence (DNA): TGTGCCAGCAGCTTAGTTTCCCTGCGCGGTGAGCAGTTCTTC. This encodes CASSLVSLRGEQFF. The full variable domain, completed using reference TRBV11-2 and TRBJ2-1, is EAGVAQSPRYKIIEKRQSVAFWCNPISGHATLYWYQQILGQGPKLLIQFQNNGVVDDSQLPKDRFSAERLKGVDSTLKIQPAKLEDSAVYLCASSLVSLRGEQFFGPGTRLTVL.

Notes on this clone: The same CDR3 also results from other DNA sequences found in this sample. The gene calls are TRBV18 and TRBJ2-7, with D uncertain. V lost 2 bases and J lost 6, with 5 bases in between. Germline V gene data show CDR1 as KGHSH and CDR2 as LQKENI. The CDR3 sequence is 11 residues long. As DNA, the CDR3 is TGTGCCAGCTCACCAGGCGGCGAGCAGTACTTC. This sequence encodes CASSPGGEQYF.

This chain connects TRBV7-8 to TRBJ2-5; the match to TRBD1 covers 12 bases. The CDR3 extends over 18 amino acids. From germline, CDR1 is SGHVS and CDR2 FQNEAQ. Trimming took 2 bases from V and 6 from J; bases not matched to a gene: 13. The CDR3 DNA sequence: TGTGCCAGCAGCTTACCCAGAGCCGGGACAGGGGGCGAGCAGACCCAGTACTTC. It codes for CASSLPRAGTGGEQTQYF.

This chain joins TRBV4-1 and TRBJ1-5; D gene uncertain. From germline, CDR1 is MGHRA and CDR2 YSYEKL. The length of the CDR3 is 15 residues. V lost 0 bases, J lost 2 bases, and 8 bases lay in between. The CDR3 loop reads CASSQDGQGNQPQHF. The CDR3 region has the DNA TGCGCCAGCAGCCAAGACGGCCAGGGCAATCAGCCCCAGCATTTT.

The V and J genes are TRBV10-3 and TRBJ2-6, with TRBD2 matching 11 bases. This CDR3 contains 18 residues. Germline lookup yields CDR1 ENHRY and CDR2 SYGVKD. Trimming removed 6 bases from V and 2 bases from J; junction bases left unmatched: 9. The CDR3 DNA sequence: TGTGCCATCAGGCCTATCCTAGCGGGAGGTACTGGGGCCAACGTCCTGACTTTC. Its translation is CAIRPILAGGTGANVLTF.

The chain links TRBV27 to TRBJ2-3; a possible D gene is TRBD1 (6 bases). CDR3 length: 14 residues. CDR1 is MNHEY and CDR2 is SMNVEV in the germline V gene (reference sequence). The V end was cut by 6 bases, the J end by 0 bases, with 10 bases between. The CDR3 spells CASRGQRSTDTQYF. DNA for the CDR3: TGTGCCAGCAGAGGACAGAGGAGCACAGATACGCAGTATTTT.

In DNA form, the CDR3 reads TGTGCCAGCAGTCCCCCTGGGGGCGGCGAGCAGTACTTC. It is translated as CASSPPGGGEQYF. The chain links TRBV28 to TRBJ2-7; D perhaps matches TRBD1 (6 bases). Trimming took off 5 bases at V and 6 bases at J, with 14 bases between the two ends. The germline gives CDR1 MDHEN, CDR2 SYDVKM. This CDR3 comprises 13 residues.

The chain uses TRBV5-1 and TRBJ2-7; 9 bases are shared with TRBD1. J gave up 3 bases and V 4 bases, and 5 bases lay outside the gene matches. Germline assignment: CDR1 SGHRS and CDR2 YFSETQ. The CDR3 consists of 14 residues. The CDR3 is CASSMGQGIYEQYF. In DNA form, the CDR3 reads TGCGCCAGCAGCATGGGACAGGGTATCTACGAGCAGTACTTC.

This clone has just one count. The chain links TRBV19 to TRBJ1-4; TRBD1 matches at 7 bases. Per germline, CDR1 LNHDA and CDR2 SQIVND (reference sequence). The V segment lost 5 bases and the J segment 4 bases; nucleotides outside the gene matches: 4. This CDR3 contains 14 residues. The CDR3: CASSGGQNNEKLFF. Written as DNA, the CDR3 is TGTGCCAGTAGTGGGGGACAGAATAATGAAAAACTGTTTTTT.

The chain combines TRBV7-2 with TRBJ2-3; D unclear. V lost 1 base to trimming and J lost 0 bases, with 8 bases between them. The CDR3 is 15 amino acids. The germline V gene encodes CDR1 SGHTA and CDR2 FQGNSA. The CDR3, as DNA: TGTGCCAGCAGCTTAGTTGGACCCAGCACAGATACGCAGTATTTT. Translation: CASSLVGPSTDTQYF.

This clone has just one count. As DNA, the CDR3 is TGTGCCAGCAGTTCACCAACCACCTACGAGCAGTACTTC. It encodes CASSSPTTYEQYF. The chain carries TRBV27 and TRBJ2-7; D not certain. V dropped 4 bases and J dropped 2 bases, with 9 bases sitting between them. CDR1 and CDR2 (germline): MNHEY, SMNVEV (reference sequence). The CDR3 covers 13 residues.

This rearrangement joins TRBV28 to TRBJ1-6, with D unresolved. Germline CDR1 is MDHEN and CDR2 is SYDVKM. The CDR3 spans 13 residues. With 1 base removed from V and 7 bases from J, the gap between germline ends came to 5 bases. The CDR3 loop reads CASSLSRNSPLHF. The CDR3 nucleotides read TGTGCCAGCAGTTTATCCAGGAATTCACCCCTCCACTTT.